Listed here are 23 T cell receptor beta chains from one sample, sequenced in a study of T-cell reconstitution after alpha-beta-depleted transplantation in children. Unique molecular identifiers were used to barcode this TCRbeta library. TCRdb called the PCR reads again in MiXCR, with one record for every CDR3 protein. The sample consists of fewer than 400,000 distinct CDR3 sequences, roughly 22% of them appearing once. Sequenced here: PBMCs from the stem cell graft donor, sampled from the stem cell graft. The receptors were gathered from a human donor who donated a stem cell graft to a child with acute myeloid leukemia.

The chain is built from TRBV12-3 or TRBV12-4 and TRBJ2-5; D may be TRBD2 (7 bases). CDR3 length: 15 amino acids. The V end was cut by 4 bases, the J end by 7 bases, with 19 bases between. The CDR3 reads CASSSLKMAGATQYF. In nucleotides, the CDR3 is TGTGCCAGCAGTTCCCTGAAGATGGCGGGGGCGACCCAGTACTTC.

The CDR3 reads CASNLGGRLAKNIQYF. The CDR3 DNA reads as TGTGCCAGCAACCTTGGAGGCAGACTAGCCAAAAACATTCAGTACTTC. The V and J genes are TRBV6-1 and TRBJ2-4; possibly TRBD2 for D (5 bases). This CDR3 is 16 amino acids long. Germline values: CDR1 MNHNS, CDR2 SASEGT. V gave up 7 bases and J gave up 0 bases, with 16 bases separating them.

This clonotype has just a few counts. This chain connects TRBV25-1 to TRBJ2-1; D gene ambiguous. Germline loops: CDR1 MGHDK, CDR2 SYGVNS. V was pared by 2 bases and J by 2 bases, with 16 bases between. The CDR3 totals 17 residues. The CDR3 DNA sequence: TGTGCCAGCAGTGAAAGGCGTCAATCGGAACCCTACAATGAGCAGTTCTTC. It codes for CASSERRQSEPYNEQFF.

This clonotype was found a few times. The chain joins TRBV20-1 to TRBJ1-5; possibly TRBD1 for D (5 bases). CDR3 length: 15 residues. Germline V CDR1 and CDR2: DFQATT, SNEGSKA (reference sequence). V lost 5 bases and J lost 2, with 16 bases in between. The CDR3 loop reads CSALDWGARNQPQHF. CDR3 in DNA: TGCAGTGCTCTAGATTGGGGCGCGCGCAATCAGCCCCAGCATTTT.

This clonotype has a handful of counts. V gene TRBV7-2 combines with J gene TRBJ2-1, with D maybe TRBD2 (5 bases). Germline CDR1 and CDR2: SGHTA and FQGNSA. The ends were cut back, 6 bases at V and 0 bases at J, with 15 bases in the middle. The CDR3 spans 16 residues. As DNA, the CDR3 is TGTGCCAGCAGACTAGGGTTGGGGAACTCCTACAATGAGCAGTTCTTC. Residues: CASRLGLGNSYNEQFF.

V gene TRBV27 combines with J gene TRBJ1-2; 10 bases are a match to TRBD1. V lost 5 bases, J lost 2 bases, and 5 bases stayed unmatched. Germline CDR1 is MNHEY and CDR2 is SMNVEV (reference sequence). This CDR3 has 15 amino acids. The CDR3 sequence: CASSRQGARNYGYTF. The CDR3 coding sequence is TGTGCCAGCAGTAGACAGGGGGCCAGGAACTATGGCTACACCTTC.

The V gene is TRBV27, the J gene TRBJ2-1; 7 bases align to TRBD1. This CDR3 region has 14 residues. V trimming: 5 bases; J trimming: 5 bases; junction bases outside the gene matches: 6. Germline V gene sequence: CDR1 MNHEY, CDR2 SMNVEV (reference sequence). The CDR3 DNA sequence: TGTGCCAGCAGTGTAGGGACAGATAACAATGAGCAGTTCTTC. Translating it yields CASSVGTDNNEQFF.

Many counts were recorded for this clonotype. The CDR3 here is CSASESVNYEQYF. CDR3 nucleotide sequence: TGCAGTGCTAGCGAATCGGTAAACTACGAGCAGTACTTC. V gene TRBV20-1 combines with J gene TRBJ2-7; no reliable D call. The V end lost 3 bases, the J end lost 3 bases, and 12 bases lay between the germline ends. This CDR3 comprises 13 residues. Germline V gene sequence: CDR1 DFQATT, CDR2 SNEGSKA (reference sequence).

This clonotype turned up a few times. The CDR3 here is CATGTGTHSGTDTQYF. CDR3 DNA sequence: TGTGCCACCGGGACAGGGACACATTCGGGGACAGATACGCAGTATTTT. The genes are TRBV28 and TRBJ2-3; 9 bases agree with TRBD1. The germline gives CDR1 MDHEN, CDR2 SYDVKM. The J segment lost 3 bases and the V segment lost 10 bases, leaving 14 bases of the junction unmatched. This CDR3 region has 16 residues.

The chain combines TRBV12-3 or TRBV12-4 with TRBJ1-4; unclear D gene. The V end lost 5 bases, the J end lost 3 bases, and 7 bases lay between the germline ends. The CDR3 length is 13 residues. Here the CDR3 DNA reads TGTGCCAGCAGTCCCGTAGCTAATGAAAAACTGTTTTTT. Translation: CASSPVANEKLFF.

This clonotype was detected a few times. CDR3 region: CASSRGLPRYEQYF. Here the CDR3 DNA reads TGTGCCAGCAGTAGGGGACTTCCAAGGTACGAGCAGTACTTC. V usage is TRBV28 and J usage is TRBJ2-7; maybe TRBD2 (6 bases). Germline V gene lookup returns CDR1 MDHEN and CDR2 SYDVKM. V lost 5 bases to trimming and J lost 4 bases, with 15 bases between them. This CDR3 is 14 amino acids long.

This clonotype appeared a few times. The chain joins TRBV29-1 to TRBJ2-3, with 9 bases that match TRBD2. Germline CDR1 reads SQVTM; CDR2 reads ANQGSEA. The CDR3 consists of 17 residues. V was clipped by 0 bases and J by 4 bases; unmatched bases: 11. CDR3 amino acids: CSVEELAGGRAPDTQYF. The CDR3 nucleotides are TGCAGCGTTGAAGAGCTAGCTGGCGGGAGGGCCCCAGATACGCAGTATTTT.

This clonotype was detected a few times. V and J are TRBV12-3 or TRBV12-4 and TRBJ2-1; D is perhaps TRBD1 (6 bases). Trimming took 2 bases from V and 5 from J, leaving 16 bases between them. The CDR3 runs 16 residues. The chain's CDR3 is CASSLRGKLGNNEQFF. CDR3 nucleotide sequence: TGTGCCAGCAGTTTAAGGGGGAAACTGGGGAACAATGAGCAGTTCTTC.

V is TRBV12-3 or TRBV12-4 and J is TRBJ1-1; D not resolved. V lost 6 bases and J lost 7, with 12 bases in between. This CDR3 spans 12 amino acids. CDR3: CASSLTIVEAFF. The CDR3 nucleotides read TGTGCCAGCAGCCTAACTATAGTTGAAGCTTTCTTT.

This chain uses TRBV12-3 or TRBV12-4 with TRBJ2-1; D is undetermined. V shed 4 bases and J shed 12 bases, with 13 bases lying between them. This CDR3 has 12 residues. CDR3 in DNA: TGTGCCAGCAGTTCTAACGTAGGGCTGCAGTTCTTC. The encoded protein is CASSSNVGLQFF.

This clonotype was seen a handful of times. J is TRBJ2-1 and V is TRBV4-1; D perhaps matches TRBD1 (5 bases). CDR1 and CDR2 (germline): MGHRA, YSYEKL. The length of the CDR3 is 15 residues. Trimming removed 4 bases from V and 8 bases from J, with 18 bases in between. CDR3 bases: TGCGCCAGCAGCCCCGACTCCCGGAAAGGGGATGAGCAGTTCTTC. It translates to CASSPDSRKGDEQFF.

This clonotype appeared a few times. The chain employs TRBV20-1 and TRBJ1-4; D is possibly TRBD1 (5 bases). Looked up from germline, CDR1 is DFQATT and CDR2 is SNEGSKA (reference sequence). This CDR3 comprises 15 residues. With 0 bases removed from V and 4 bases from J, the gap between germline ends came to 12 bases. The CDR3 DNA sequence: TGCAGTGCTAGAGAACGAGAGGGGATTAATGAAAAACTGTTTTTT. It is translated as CSAREREGINEKLFF.

This clonotype was seen more than once but under ten times. The V and J genes are TRBV11-2 and TRBJ2-5; D might be TRBD2 (7 bases). This CDR3 has 15 amino acids. Between the trimmed V and J ends, which lost 5 bases and 7 bases, there was a span of 20 bases. CDR1 is SGHAT, CDR2 FQNNGV, per germline. Here the CDR3 reads CASSEGGRNVATQYF. The CDR3 DNA sequence: TGTGCCAGCAGCGAGGGGGGGAGAAACGTCGCGACCCAGTACTTC.

This clonotype has a handful of counts. This chain uses TRBV7-3 with TRBJ1-1; the match to TRBD1 covers 7 bases. Unmatched junction bases numbered 12, after V lost 4 bases and J lost 7 bases. This CDR3 contains 15 residues. Germline CDR1 and CDR2: SGHTA and FQGTGA. CDR3: CASSSLGPGQSEAFF. CDR3 bases: TGTGCCAGCAGCTCCCTCGGCCCGGGACAGAGTGAAGCTTTCTTT.

A few counts support this clonotype. This chain connects TRBV7-2 to TRBJ2-7, with 8 bases aligning to TRBD1. The CDR3 sequence is 14 residues long. CDR1 is SGHTA and CDR2 is FQGNSA in the germline V gene. V was clipped by 3 bases and J by 3 bases; unmatched bases: 4. The chain's CDR3 is CASSFGDRGYEQYF. As DNA, the CDR3 is TGTGCCAGCAGCTTTGGAGACAGGGGCTACGAGCAGTACTTC.

Many counts were recorded for this clonotype. The genes are TRBV5-1 and TRBJ2-7; TRBD2 aligns across 7 bases. CDR3 length equals 14 residues. The germline V gene encodes CDR1 SGHRS and CDR2 YFSETQ. The V segment lost 5 bases and the J segment 2 bases; nucleotides outside the gene matches: 7. The DNA for the CDR3 is TGCGCCAGCAGTGTGGCGGGAGTCACCTACGAGCAGTACTTC. This encodes CASSVAGVTYEQYF.

The V gene is TRBV11-1, the J gene TRBJ2-1; 7 bases fit TRBD2. The germline CDR1 and CDR2 sequences are SGHAT and FQDESV (reference sequence). The trim removed 5 bases at V and 6 bases at J, leaving 10 bases unmatched. This CDR3 has 15 amino acids. CDR3: CASSHTSELRNEQFF. The CDR3 DNA follows: TGTGCCAGCAGCCACACTAGCGAGTTGCGCAATGAGCAGTTCTTC.

The table lists this clonotype with a few counts. The chain recombines TRBV12-3 or TRBV12-4 with TRBJ2-7, with D perhaps given as TRBD1 or TRBD2 (5 bases each). V was cut by 8 bases and J by 3 bases, with 14 bases left in between. The CDR3 has 13 amino acids. Here the CDR3 reads CASGDGLYYEQYF. CDR3 sequence (DNA): TGTGCCAGCGGGGACGGATTGTACTACGAGCAGTACTTC.